Below, one T cell receptor beta chain is given with its context. Its antigen is undetermined. The assay was immunoSEQ multiplex PCR, and TCRdb's table has in-frame clones only and misses some. The table has roughly 4,800 clones, around 96% seen once. These data belong to a study of naive CD8 T cells in extremely preterm neonates. Trimming removed 5 bases from V and 5 bases from J; junction bases left unmatched: 4. Looked up from germline, CDR1 is ENHRY and CDR2 is SYGVKD. There are 13 residues in the CDR3. Study-level points and caveats: Preterm neonates shared more CDR3 nucleotide sequences (roughly 2.7%) than older groups. The authors flagged variable productive template counts in preterm samples. Compared with older groups, preterm CDR3s were shorter, with fewer N additions and less trimming.

Extremely preterm deliveries at roughly 22-27 weeks of gestation provided the preterm samples. Sorting kept Annexin V-negative CD3+CD8+CD45RA+CCR7+ naive T cells. Input material: naive CD8+ T cells from cord blood. The gene calls are TRBV10-3 and TRBJ2-7; TRBD2 matches at 9 bases. The receptor's source is a boy who was born preterm. CDR3 region: CAISYGLANEQYF. CDR3 sequence (DNA): TGTGCCATCAGTTACGGACTAGCGAACGAGCAGTACTTC.